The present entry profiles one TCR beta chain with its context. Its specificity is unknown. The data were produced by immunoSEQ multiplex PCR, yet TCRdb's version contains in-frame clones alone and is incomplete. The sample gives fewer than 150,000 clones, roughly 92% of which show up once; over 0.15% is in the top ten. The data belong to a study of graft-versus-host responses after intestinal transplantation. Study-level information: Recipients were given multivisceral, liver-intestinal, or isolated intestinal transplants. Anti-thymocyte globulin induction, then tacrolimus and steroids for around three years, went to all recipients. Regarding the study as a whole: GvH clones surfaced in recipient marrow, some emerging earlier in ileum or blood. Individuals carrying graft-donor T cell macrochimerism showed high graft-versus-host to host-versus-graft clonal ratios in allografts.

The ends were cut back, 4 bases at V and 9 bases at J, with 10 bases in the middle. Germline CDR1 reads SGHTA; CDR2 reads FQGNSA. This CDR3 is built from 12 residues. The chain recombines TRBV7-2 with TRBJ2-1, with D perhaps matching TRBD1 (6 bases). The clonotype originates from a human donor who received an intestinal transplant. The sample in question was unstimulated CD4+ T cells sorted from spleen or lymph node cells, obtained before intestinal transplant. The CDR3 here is CASSSQGIEQFF. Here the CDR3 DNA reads TGTGCCAGCAGCTCCCAGGGGATTGAGCAGTTCTTC.